This T cell receptor beta chain comes out of a study of neoadjuvant nivolumab and ipilimumab in lung cancer. Study-level points and caveats: TCR clonality did not significantly correlate with pathologic tumor regression. TCR richness and clonality were higher in tumors than adjacent uninvolved lung. Resected-tumor TCR richness correlated positively with pretherapy blood richness.

Sequencing used immunoSEQ multiplex PCR; TCRdb keeps in-frame clones, though not all of them. This sample has approximately 29,000 clones, with 90% found just once. Points on this clone: Its antigen remains unknown.

Trimming left V 8 bases short and J 2 bases short, with 12 bases between. In germline, CDR1 is WSHSY, CDR2 SAAADI. This CDR3 has 13 residues. The TCR was taken from an adult with non-small cell lung cancer. V usage is TRBV10-2 and J usage is TRBJ2-5; D may be TRBD1 or TRBD2 (5 bases each). The material sequenced was peripheral blood, taken after neoadjuvant nivolumab, alone or with ipilimumab, at or shortly before surgery. For the CDR3, the DNA is TGCGCCAGCCGACCGGGGCCTCAAGAGACCCAGTACTTC. It is translated as CASRPGPQETQYF.